A selection of T cell receptor beta chains follows, all from one sample in a study of human T cells and chemical hapten exposure. TCRdb processed the RACE reads anew with MiXCR; each CDR3 protein has one entry. Altogether 150,000 to 200,000 distinct CDR3 sequences are present, more than 14% being singletons, with the ten largest covering 1.5% to 2%. The specimen comprised whole blood, sampled in connection with sensitization to the hapten diphenylcyclopropenone (DPC). Every receptor here comes from a woman in her 30s with alopecia areata. Some clones in this sample may be carry-over from other donors' samples. CDR3s include the opening cysteine and the closing phenylalanine or tryptophan. D genes are given only for firm matches. Clone size is shown for a subset of rows, as once, few, many or a class of expanded clone.

TRBJ1-5 | few | TRBV28 | - | CASASNQPQHF | TGTGCCAGCGCTAGCAATCAGCCCCAGCATTTT
TRBJ1-5 | many | TRBV19 | TRBD1 | CATSLRGTGKRKPQHF | TGTGCCACCTCACTGCGGGGGACAGGCAAAAGGAAGCCCCAGCATTTT
TRBJ1-2 | - | TRBV4-3 | - | CASSQGRVSYGYTF | TGCGCCAGCAGCCAAGGAAGGGTGTCCTATGGCTACACCTTC
TRBJ1-2 | - | TRBV5-5 | - | CASSSRAAYLTNYGYTF | TGTGCCAGCAGCTCCCGGGCAGCATACCTTACTAACTATGGCTACACCTTC
TRBJ1-5 | - | TRBV20-1 | TRBD1 | CSARVLGQGNQPQHF | TGCAGTGCTAGAGTTTTGGGACAGGGCAATCAGCCCCAGCATTTT
TRBJ2-1 | - | TRBV18 | TRBD2 | CASSPLGTSGGAVEQFF | TGTGCCAGCTCACCACTTGGGACTAGCGGGGGGGCCGTTGAGCAGTTCTTC
TRBJ2-2 | few | TRBV6-2/TRBV6-3 | TRBD1 | CASTEIGQVFTGELFF | TGTGCCAGCACCGAGATTGGACAGGTCTTCACCGGGGAGCTGTTTTTT
TRBJ1-4 | many | TRBV20-1 | - | CSASPRVRTNEKLFF | TGCAGTGCTAGCCCGCGGGTGCGAACTAATGAAAAACTGTTTTTT
TRBJ2-7 | - | TRBV3-1 | TRBD1 | CASSHGTGTFTYEQYF | TGTGCCAGCAGCCATGGGACAGGAACTTTTACCTACGAGCAGTACTTC
TRBJ1-3 | - | TRBV7-9 | - | CASSPDSKNTIYF | TGTGCCAGCAGCCCGGACAGCAAAAACACCATATATTTT
TRBJ2-1 | - | TRBV4-3 | TRBD2 | CASSQDAAGGLYEQFF | TGCGCCAGCAGCCAAGATGCAGCGGGAGGTCTCTATGAGCAGTTCTTC
TRBJ1-3 | - | TRBV6-5 | TRBD1 | CASSSEGRGLIYGNTIYF | TGTGCCAGCAGTTCCGAAGGCAGGGGGCTAATTTATGGAAACACCATATATTTT
TRBJ2-3 | - | TRBV10-1 | - | CASSGYRTDTQYF | TGCGCCAGCAGTGGCTACAGGACAGATACGCAGTATTTT
TRBJ1-1 | - | TRBV5-1 | TRBD1 | CASSSLRQGANTEAFF | TGCGCCAGCAGCTCCCTTCGACAGGGGGCGAACACTGAAGCTTTCTTT
TRBJ1-5 | - | TRBV7-2 | - | CASSPNRNQPQHF | TGTGCCAGCAGCCCAAACAGGAATCAGCCCCAGCATTTT
TRBJ1-1 | - | TRBV28 | TRBD1 | CASSFRDRVIGEAFF | TGTGCCAGCAGTTTCCGGGACAGGGTTATCGGTGAAGCTTTCTTT
TRBJ1-1 | few | TRBV28 | - | CASSPPQGGTEAFF | TGTGCCAGCAGTCCTCCCCAAGGGGGGACTGAAGCTTTCTTT
TRBJ2-2 | many | TRBV4-1 | - | CASSQVLGPGELFF | TGCGCCAGCAGCCAAGTCCTGGGTCCCGGGGAGCTGTTTTTT